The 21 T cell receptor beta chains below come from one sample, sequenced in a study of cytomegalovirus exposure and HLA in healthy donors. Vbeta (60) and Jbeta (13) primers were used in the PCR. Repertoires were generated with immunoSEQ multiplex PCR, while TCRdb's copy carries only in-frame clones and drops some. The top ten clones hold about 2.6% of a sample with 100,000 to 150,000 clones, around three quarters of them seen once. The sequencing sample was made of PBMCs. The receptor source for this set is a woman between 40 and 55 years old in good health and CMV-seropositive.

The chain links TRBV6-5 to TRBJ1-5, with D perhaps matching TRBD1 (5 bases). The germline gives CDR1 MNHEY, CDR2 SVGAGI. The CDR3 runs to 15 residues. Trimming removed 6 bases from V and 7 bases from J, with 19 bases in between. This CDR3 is CASRSTWNRGQPQHF. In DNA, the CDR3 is TGTGCCAGCAGATCCACATGGAATAGGGGCCAGCCCCAGCATTTT.

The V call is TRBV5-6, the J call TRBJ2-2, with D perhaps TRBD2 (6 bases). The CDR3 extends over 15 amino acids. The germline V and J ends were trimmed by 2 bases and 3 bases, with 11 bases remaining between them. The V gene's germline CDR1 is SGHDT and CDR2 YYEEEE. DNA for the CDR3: TGTGCCAGCAGCTTACAGCGGGTAGACACCGGGGAGCTGTTTTTT. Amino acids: CASSLQRVDTGELFF.

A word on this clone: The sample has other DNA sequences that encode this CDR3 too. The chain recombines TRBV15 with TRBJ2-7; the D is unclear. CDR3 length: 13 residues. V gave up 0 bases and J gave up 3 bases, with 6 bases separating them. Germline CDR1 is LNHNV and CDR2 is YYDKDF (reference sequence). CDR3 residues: CATSRDSSYEQYF. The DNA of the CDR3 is TGTGCCACCAGCAGAGATTCCAGCTACGAGCAGTACTTC.

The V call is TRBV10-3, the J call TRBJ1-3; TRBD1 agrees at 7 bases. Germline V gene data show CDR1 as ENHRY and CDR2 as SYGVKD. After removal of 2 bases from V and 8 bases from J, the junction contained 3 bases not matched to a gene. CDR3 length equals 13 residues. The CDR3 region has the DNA TGTGCCATCAGTGAGGACAGGGTGGACACCATATATTTT. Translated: CAISEDRVDTIYF.

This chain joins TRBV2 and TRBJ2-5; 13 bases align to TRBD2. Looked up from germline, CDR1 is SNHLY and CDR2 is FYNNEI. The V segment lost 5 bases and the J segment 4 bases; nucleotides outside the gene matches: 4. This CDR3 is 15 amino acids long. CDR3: CASSLGLAGVETQYF. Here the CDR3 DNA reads TGTGCCAGCAGTCTCGGACTAGCGGGGGTAGAGACCCAGTACTTC.

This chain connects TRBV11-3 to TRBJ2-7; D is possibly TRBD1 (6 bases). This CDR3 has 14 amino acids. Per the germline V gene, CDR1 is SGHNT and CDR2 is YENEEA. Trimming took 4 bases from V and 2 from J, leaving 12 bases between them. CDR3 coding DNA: TGTGCCAGCAGCTCCCGACAGGATCCCTACGAGCAGTACTTC. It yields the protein CASSSRQDPYEQYF.

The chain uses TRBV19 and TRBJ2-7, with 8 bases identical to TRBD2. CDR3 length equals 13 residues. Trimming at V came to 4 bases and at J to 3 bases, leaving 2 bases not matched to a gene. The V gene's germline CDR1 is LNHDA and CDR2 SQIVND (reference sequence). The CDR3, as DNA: TGTGCCAGTAGTACCGGGACTAGCTACGAGCAGTACTTC. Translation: CASSTGTSYEQYF.

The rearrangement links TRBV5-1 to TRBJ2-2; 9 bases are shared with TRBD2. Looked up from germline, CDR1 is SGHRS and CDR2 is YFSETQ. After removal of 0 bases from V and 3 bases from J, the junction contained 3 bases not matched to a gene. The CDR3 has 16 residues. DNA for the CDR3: TGCGCCAGCAGCTTGGGACTAGCGGATCACACCGGGGAGCTGTTTTTT. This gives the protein CASSLGLADHTGELFF.

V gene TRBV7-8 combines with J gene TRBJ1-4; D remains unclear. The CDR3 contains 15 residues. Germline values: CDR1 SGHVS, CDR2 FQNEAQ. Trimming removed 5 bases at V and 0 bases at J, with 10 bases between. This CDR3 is CASSPGISTNEKLFF. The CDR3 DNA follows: TGTGCCAGCAGCCCGGGGATCTCAACTAATGAAAAACTGTTTTTT.

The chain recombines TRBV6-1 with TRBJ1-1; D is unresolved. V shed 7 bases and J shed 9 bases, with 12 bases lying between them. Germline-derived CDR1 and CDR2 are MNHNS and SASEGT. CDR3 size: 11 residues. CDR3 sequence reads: CASIRGGQAFF. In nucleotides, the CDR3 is TGTGCCAGCATCAGAGGAGGGCAAGCTTTCTTT.

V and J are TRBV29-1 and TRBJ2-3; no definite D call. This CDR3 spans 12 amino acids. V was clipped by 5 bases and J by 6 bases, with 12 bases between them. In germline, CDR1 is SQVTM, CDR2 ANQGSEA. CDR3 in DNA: TGCAGCGTTCAAAAAGTCGGGGATACGCAGTATTTT. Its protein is CSVQKVGDTQYF.

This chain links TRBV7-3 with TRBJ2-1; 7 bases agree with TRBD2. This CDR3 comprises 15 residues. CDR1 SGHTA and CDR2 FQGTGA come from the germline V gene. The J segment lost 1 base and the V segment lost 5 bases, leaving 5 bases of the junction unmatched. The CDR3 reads CASSSGLESYNEQFF. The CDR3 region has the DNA TGTGCCAGCAGCAGCGGACTAGAGTCCTACAATGAGCAGTTCTTC.

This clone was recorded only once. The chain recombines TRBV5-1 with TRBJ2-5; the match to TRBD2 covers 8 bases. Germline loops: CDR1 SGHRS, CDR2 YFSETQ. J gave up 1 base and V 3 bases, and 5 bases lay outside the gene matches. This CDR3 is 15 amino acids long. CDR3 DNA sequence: TGCGCCAGCAGCTCGATAGCGGGGCCCCAAGAGACCCAGTACTTC. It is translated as CASSSIAGPQETQYF.

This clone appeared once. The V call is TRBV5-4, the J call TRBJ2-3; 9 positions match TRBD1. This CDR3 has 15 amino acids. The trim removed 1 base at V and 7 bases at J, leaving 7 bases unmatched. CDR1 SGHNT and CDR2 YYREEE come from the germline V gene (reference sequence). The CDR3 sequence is CASSLSRDRDHTQYF. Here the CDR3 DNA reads TGTGCCAGCAGCTTGTCCCGGGACAGGGATCATACGCAGTATTTT.

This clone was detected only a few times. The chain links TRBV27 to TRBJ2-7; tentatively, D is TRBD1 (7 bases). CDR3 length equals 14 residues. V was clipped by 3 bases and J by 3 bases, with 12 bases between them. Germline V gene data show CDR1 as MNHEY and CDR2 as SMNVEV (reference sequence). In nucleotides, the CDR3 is TGTGCCAGCAGTTTTGGAGGGGGCGTCTACGAGCAGTACTTC. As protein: CASSFGGGVYEQYF.

CDR3 residues: CASIQGSTEAFF. The CDR3, as DNA: TGTGCCAGTATCCAGGGGAGCACTGAAGCTTTCTTT. This chain joins TRBV19 and TRBJ1-1; perhaps TRBD1 as D (6 bases). This CDR3 is built from 12 residues. V gave up 7 bases and J gave up 4 bases, with 10 bases separating them. Germline values: CDR1 LNHDA, CDR2 SQIVND (reference sequence).

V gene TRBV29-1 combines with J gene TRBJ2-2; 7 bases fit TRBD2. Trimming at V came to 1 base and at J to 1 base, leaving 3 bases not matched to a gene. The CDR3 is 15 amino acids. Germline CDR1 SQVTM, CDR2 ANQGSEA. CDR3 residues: CSVEGRGMNTGELFF. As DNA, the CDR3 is TGCAGCGTTGAAGGGCGGGGGATGAACACCGGGGAGCTGTTTTTT.

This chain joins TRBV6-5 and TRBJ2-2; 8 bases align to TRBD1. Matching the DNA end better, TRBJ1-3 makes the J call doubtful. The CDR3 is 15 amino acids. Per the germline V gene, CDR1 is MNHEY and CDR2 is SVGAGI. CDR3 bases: TGTGCCAGCAGTGCAGGACAGGGATGGGGGAACACCATATATTTT. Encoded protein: CASSAGQGWGNTIYF.

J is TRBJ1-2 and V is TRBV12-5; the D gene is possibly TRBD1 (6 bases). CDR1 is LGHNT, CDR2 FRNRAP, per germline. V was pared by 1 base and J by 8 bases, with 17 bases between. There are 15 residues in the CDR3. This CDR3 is CASGLGTASRGGYTF. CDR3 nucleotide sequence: TGTGCTAGTGGTTTGGGGACAGCGTCCCGCGGAGGCTACACCTTC.

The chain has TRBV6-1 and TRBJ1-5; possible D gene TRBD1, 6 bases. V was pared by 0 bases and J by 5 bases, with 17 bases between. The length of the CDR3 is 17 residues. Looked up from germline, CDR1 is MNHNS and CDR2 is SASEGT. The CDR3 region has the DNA TGTGCCAGCAGTGAAGCGCTAGGGGGATCGGCCTATCAGCCCCAGCATTTT. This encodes CASSEALGGSAYQPQHF.

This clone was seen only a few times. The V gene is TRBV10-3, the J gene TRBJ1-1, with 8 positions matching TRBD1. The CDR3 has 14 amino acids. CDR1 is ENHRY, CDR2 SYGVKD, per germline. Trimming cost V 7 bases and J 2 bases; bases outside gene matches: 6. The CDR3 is CAINPGQGNTEAFF. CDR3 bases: TGTGCCATCAATCCCGGACAGGGTAACACTGAAGCTTTCTTT.